This T cell receptor beta chain was found in a study of T cell repertoires in cytomegalovirus infection. Study background: Signatures in public TCR beta sequences pointed to both CMV infection and matching HLA type. Study observations and caveats: HLA-C-restricted CMV-specific TCR beta clonotypes were dominant in the ex vivo response. Cumulative public TCR beta family frequency identified CMV carriers with the relevant HLA.

TCRdb redid the calling of the reads with MiXCR, one entry per CDR3 protein. The repertoire holds around 530,000 distinct CDR3 sequences, with more than 15% as singletons. Concerning this clonotype: What it binds is unknown.

Germline loops: CDR1 MGHRA, CDR2 YSYEKL. Trimming cost V 4 bases and J 8 bases, with 15 bases left between them. CDR3 size: 14 residues. The clonotype originates from a human donor in good health (CMV status not recorded). Some clones in this sample may be carry-over from other donors' samples. The J gene is TRBJ2-1, the V gene TRBV4-1; D gene ambiguous. Specimen: CD8+ T cells from PBMCs. CDR3 region: CASSPSVTGYEQFF. The DNA of the CDR3 is TGCGCCAGCAGCCCTTCCGTAACGGGCTATGAGCAGTTCTTC.